The source of this TCR beta chain is a study of CD8+ T cells in alopecia areata. Study context: Patients in the treated group were given tofacitinib by mouth, 5 to 10 mg twice a day. Study results and caveats: Greater clonality was observed in lesional scalp samples, especially alopecia totalis/universalis, versus normal scalp.

Germline CDR1 reads LGHNA; CDR2 reads YSLEER. The junction had 4 bases not matched to a gene; V was cut back by 4 bases and J by 2 bases. The CDR3 loop spans 14 amino acids. Lesional scalp punch biopsies and peripheral blood were collected from alopecia areata patients. On this clone: Its specificity is not known.

Extracted RNA was reverse transcribed, and the resulting cDNA served as sequencing template. Sequencing was performed with immunoSEQ multiplex PCR; in TCRdb, only in-frame clones are kept and a portion is missing. The table has some 7,000 clones, roughly 70% seen once; the top ten hold about 22%. V gene TRBV4-3 combines with J gene TRBJ2-7; TRBD1 matches at 8 bases. The TCR comes from a human donor with alopecia areata. The source material was skin, sampled at week 0. CDR3 protein: CASSLQQGAYEQYF. The CDR3 DNA follows: TGCGCCAGCAGCCTACAACAGGGGGCCTACGAGCAGTACTTC.